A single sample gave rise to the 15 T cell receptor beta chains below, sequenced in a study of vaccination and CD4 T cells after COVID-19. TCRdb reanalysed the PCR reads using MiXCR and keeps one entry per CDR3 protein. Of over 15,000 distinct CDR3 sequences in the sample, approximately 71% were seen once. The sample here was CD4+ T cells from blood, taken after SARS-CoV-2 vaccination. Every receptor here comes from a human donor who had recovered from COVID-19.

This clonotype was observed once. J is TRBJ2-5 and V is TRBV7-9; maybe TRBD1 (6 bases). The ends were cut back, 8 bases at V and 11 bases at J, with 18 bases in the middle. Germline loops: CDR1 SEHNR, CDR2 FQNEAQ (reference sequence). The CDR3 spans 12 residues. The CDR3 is CASENSGTRQYF. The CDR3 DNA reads TGTGCCAGCGAGAATTCCGGGACACGACAGTACTTC.

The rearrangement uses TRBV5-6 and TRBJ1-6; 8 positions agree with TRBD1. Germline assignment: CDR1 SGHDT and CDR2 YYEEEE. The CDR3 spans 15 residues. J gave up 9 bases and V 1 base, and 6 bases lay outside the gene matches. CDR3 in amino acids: CASSLRSGGFSPLHF. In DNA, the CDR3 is TGTGCCAGCAGCTTGAGGTCAGGGGGCTTTTCACCCCTCCACTTT.

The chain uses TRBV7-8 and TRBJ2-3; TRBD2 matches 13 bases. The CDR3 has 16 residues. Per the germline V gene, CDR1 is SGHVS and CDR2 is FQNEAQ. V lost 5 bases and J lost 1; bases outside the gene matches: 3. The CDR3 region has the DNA TGTGCCAGCAGCCTACTAGCGGGAGGGGGCACAGATACGCAGTATTTT. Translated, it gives CASSLLAGGGTDTQYF.

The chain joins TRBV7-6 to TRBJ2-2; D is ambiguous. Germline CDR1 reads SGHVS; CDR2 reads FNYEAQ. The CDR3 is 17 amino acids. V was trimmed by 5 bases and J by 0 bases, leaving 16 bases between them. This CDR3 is CASSRRQLLTNTGELFF. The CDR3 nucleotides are TGTGCCAGCAGCCGAAGACAACTACTAACGAACACCGGGGAGCTGTTTTTT.

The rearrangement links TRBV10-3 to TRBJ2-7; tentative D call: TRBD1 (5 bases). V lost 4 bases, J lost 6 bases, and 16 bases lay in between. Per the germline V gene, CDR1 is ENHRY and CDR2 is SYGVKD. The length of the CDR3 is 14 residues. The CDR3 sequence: CAISVREVSAEQYF. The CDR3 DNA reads TGTGCCATCAGTGTCAGGGAAGTCTCGGCCGAGCAGTACTTC.

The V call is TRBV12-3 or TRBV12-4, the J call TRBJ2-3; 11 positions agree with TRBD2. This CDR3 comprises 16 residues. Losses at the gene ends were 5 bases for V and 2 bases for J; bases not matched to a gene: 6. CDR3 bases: TGTGCCAGCAGTCCCCTTAGCGGGGGGGCCACAGATACGCAGTATTTT. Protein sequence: CASSPLSGGATDTQYF.

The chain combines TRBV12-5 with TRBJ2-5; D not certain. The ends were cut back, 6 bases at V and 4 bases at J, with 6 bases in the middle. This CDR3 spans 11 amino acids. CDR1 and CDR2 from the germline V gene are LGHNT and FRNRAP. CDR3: CASGNGETQYF. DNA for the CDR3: TGTGCTAGTGGAAACGGAGAGACCCAGTACTTC.

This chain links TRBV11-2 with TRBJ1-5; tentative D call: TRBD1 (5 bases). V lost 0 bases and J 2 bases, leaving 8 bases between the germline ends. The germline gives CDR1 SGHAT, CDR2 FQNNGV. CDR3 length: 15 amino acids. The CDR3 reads CASSLDQGGNQPQHF. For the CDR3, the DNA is TGTGCCAGCAGCTTAGACCAGGGAGGCAATCAGCCCCAGCATTTT. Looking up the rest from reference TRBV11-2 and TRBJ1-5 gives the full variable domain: EAGVAQSPRYKIIEKRQSVAFWCNPISGHATLYWYQQILGQGPKLLIQFQNNGVVDDSQLPKDRFSAERLKGVDSTLKIQPAKLEDSAVYLCASSLDQGGNQPQHFGDGTRLSIL.

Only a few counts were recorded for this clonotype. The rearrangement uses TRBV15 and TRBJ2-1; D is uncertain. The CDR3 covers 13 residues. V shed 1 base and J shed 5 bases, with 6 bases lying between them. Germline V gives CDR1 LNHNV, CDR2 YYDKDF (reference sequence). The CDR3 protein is CATSRVANNEQFF. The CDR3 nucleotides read TGTGCCACCAGCAGAGTAGCCAACAATGAGCAGTTCTTC.

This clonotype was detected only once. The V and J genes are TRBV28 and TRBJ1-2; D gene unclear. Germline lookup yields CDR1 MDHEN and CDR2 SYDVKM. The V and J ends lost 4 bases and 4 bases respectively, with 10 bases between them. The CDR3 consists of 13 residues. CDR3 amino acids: CASSSLTLYGYTF. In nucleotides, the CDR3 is TGTGCCAGCAGTTCCTTGACCCTCTATGGCTACACCTTC.

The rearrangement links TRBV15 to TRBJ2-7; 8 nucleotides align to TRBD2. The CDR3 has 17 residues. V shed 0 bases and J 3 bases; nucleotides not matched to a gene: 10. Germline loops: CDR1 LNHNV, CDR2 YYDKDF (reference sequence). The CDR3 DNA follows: TGTGCCACCAGCAGAGAGCGTGGACTCGCGGGGGGCTACGAGCAGTACTTC. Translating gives CATSRERGLAGGYEQYF.

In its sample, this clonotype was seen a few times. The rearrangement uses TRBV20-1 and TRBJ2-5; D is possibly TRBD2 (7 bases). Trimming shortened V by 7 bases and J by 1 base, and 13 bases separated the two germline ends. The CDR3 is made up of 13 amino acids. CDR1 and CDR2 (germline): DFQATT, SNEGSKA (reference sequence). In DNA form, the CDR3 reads TGCAGTGGCTCTCGGGGGGCCCAAGAGACCCAGTACTTC. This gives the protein CSGSRGAQETQYF.

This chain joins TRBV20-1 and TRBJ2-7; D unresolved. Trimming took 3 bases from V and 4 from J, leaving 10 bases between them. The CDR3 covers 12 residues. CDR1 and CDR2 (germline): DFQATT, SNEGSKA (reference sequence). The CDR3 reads CSARSDLYEQYF. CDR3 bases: TGCAGTGCTAGGTCGGATCTGTACGAGCAGTACTTC.

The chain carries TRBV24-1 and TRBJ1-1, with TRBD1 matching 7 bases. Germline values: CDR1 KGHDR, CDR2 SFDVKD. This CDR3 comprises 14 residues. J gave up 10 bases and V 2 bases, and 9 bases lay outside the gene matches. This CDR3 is CATSDSGGAGGAFF. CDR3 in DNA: TGTGCCACCAGTGATTCAGGGGGAGCGGGGGGAGCTTTCTTT.

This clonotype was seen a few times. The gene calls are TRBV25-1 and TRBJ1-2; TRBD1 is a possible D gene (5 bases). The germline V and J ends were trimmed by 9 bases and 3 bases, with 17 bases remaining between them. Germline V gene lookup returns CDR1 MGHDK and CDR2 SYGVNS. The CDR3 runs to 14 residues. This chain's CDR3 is CASYTGLGDYGYTF. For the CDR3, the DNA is TGTGCCAGTTATACAGGCCTCGGGGACTATGGCTACACCTTC.